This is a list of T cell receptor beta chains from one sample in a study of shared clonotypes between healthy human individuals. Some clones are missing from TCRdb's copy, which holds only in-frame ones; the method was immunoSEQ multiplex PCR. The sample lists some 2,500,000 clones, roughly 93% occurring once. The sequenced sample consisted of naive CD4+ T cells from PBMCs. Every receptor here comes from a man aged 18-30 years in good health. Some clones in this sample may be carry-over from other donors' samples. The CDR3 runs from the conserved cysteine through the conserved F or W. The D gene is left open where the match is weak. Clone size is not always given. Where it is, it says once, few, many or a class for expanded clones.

DNA: TGTGCCAGCAGTTATGGCCCAGCGGGAGGCACCGGGGAGCTGTTTTTT
CDR3: CASSYGPAGGTGELFF
V: TRBV6-5
D: TRBD2
J: TRBJ2-2
size: -

DNA: TGTGCCAGCCGCACCGATTTTTACGTGGAGACCCAGTACTTC
CDR3: CASRTDFYVETQYF
V: TRBV6-5
D: -
J: TRBJ2-5
size: -

DNA: TGTGCCAGCAGCTTATATCCGGGAAACACCATATATTTT
CDR3: CASSLYPGNTIYF
V: TRBV7-2
D: -
J: TRBJ1-3
size: -

DNA: TGCGCCAGCGCTATGGACAGGGTTGGCAATGAGCAGTTCTTC
CDR3: CASAMDRVGNEQFF
V: TRBV5-1
D: TRBD1
J: TRBJ2-1
size: -

DNA: TGTGCCAGCAGTCCTGGCGGGAGGAACACTGAAGCTTTCTTT
CDR3: CASSPGGRNTEAFF
V: TRBV28
D: -
J: TRBJ1-1
size: -

DNA: TGTGCCAGCTCACCAAGGGGCTCCGGGGTGAACACTGAAGCTTTCTTT
CDR3: CASSPRGSGVNTEAFF
V: TRBV18
D: -
J: TRBJ1-1
size: -

DNA: TGTGCCAGCAGCCTAGGGGGGCACAACTATGGCTACACCTTC
CDR3: CASSLGGHNYGYTF
V: TRBV28
D: -
J: TRBJ1-2
size: -

DNA: TGCGCCAGCAGCCAAGGCCTTGGACAGGGGCCCTACGAGCAGTACTTC
CDR3: CASSQGLGQGPYEQYF
V: TRBV4-3
D: TRBD1
J: TRBJ2-7
size: -

DNA: TGTGCCAGCAGCTTATACAGGGACCAGCCCCAGCATTTT
CDR3: CASSLYRDQPQHF
V: TRBV7-9
D: -
J: TRBJ1-5
size: once

DNA: TGTGCCAGCAGCACGGACAGTTACAATGAGCAGTTCTTC
CDR3: CASSTDSYNEQFF
V: TRBV11-3
D: -
J: TRBJ2-1
size: -

DNA: TGTGCCAGCTCACCTACTATTACAGGGGGCGGCACTGAAGCTTTCTTT
CDR3: CASSPTITGGGTEAFF
V: TRBV18
D: TRBD1
J: TRBJ1-1
size: -

DNA: TGTGCCAGCCGCCCACGAGATCGCGGGAGGACCACCACAGATACGCAGTATTTT
CDR3: CASRPRDRGRTTTDTQYF
V: TRBV7-9
D: TRBD2
J: TRBJ2-3
size: -

DNA: TGTGCCAGCAGTTATAGGAGGGGAGTCGAGCCCCAGCATTTT
CDR3: CASSYRRGVEPQHF
V: TRBV6-5
D: -
J: TRBJ1-5
size: -

DNA: TGCGCCAGCAGCATGACAGGGGAAGAGACCCAGTACTTC
CDR3: CASSMTGEETQYF
V: TRBV5-1
D: TRBD1
J: TRBJ2-5
size: -

DNA: TGTGGAGACAGATTTAGCAATCAGCCCCAGCATTTT
CDR3: CGDRFSNQPQHF
V: TRBV21-1
D: -
J: TRBJ1-5
size: once

DNA: TGTGCCAGCAGTCTCCTCCGGGACGGCCGTAATGAAAAACTGTTTTTT
CDR3: CASSLLRDGRNEKLFF
V: TRBV28
D: -
J: TRBJ1-4
size: -

DNA: TGTGCCAGCAGCCCCCGGATGAACACCGGGGAGCTGTTTTTT
CDR3: CASSPRMNTGELFF
V: TRBV7-2
D: -
J: TRBJ2-2
size: -

DNA: TGTGCCAGCAGCTTACAGGGGGCAGTCAATCAGCCCCAGCATTTT
CDR3: CASSLQGAVNQPQHF
V: TRBV28
D: TRBD1
J: TRBJ1-5
size: -

DNA: TGCGCCAGCAGCCTACAGGGCTACGAGCAGTACTTC
CDR3: CASSLQGYEQYF
V: TRBV5-1
D: -
J: TRBJ2-7
size: -